Listed here is a single T cell receptor beta chain. The antigen is not known. This table comes from immunoSEQ multiplex PCR, and its TCRdb copy is limited to in-frame clones, with some not included. The profile covers approximately 22,000 clones, with approximately 90% appearing a single time and 5.5% to 7% taken by the ten largest. This entry is derived from a study of T cells in localized non-small cell lung cancer. General observations from the study: Within adjacent lung there appeared a median about 54 of the top 100 tumor clones. Elevated circulating T cell density in blood was associated with longer overall survival. Uninvolved adjacent lung had higher T cell clonality than tumor and all other tissues.

V lost 6 bases and J 0 bases, leaving 3 bases between the germline ends. Germline V lookup: CDR1 MNHEY, CDR2 SMNVEV (reference sequence). The CDR3 is made up of 13 amino acids. Sequencing used peripheral blood, obtained before any cancer treatment. The rearrangement joins TRBV27 to TRBJ2-6; D gene unclear. This TCR was recovered from an older male donor with stage I squamous cell lung carcinoma. CDR3 coding DNA: TGTGCCAGCAGGGTCTCTGGGGCCAACGTCCTGACTTTC. Protein: CASRVSGANVLTF.